This entry lists 32 T cell receptor beta chains sequenced from one sample in a study of naive and memory T cell subsets. General study findings and limits: Especially in CD8 cells, naive repertoires contained a few larger clonotypes, possibly CD45RA-re-expressing memory cells.

An equimolar mix of two oligonucleotides served as the beta constant-region primer for TRBC1 and TRBC2. Four rounds of PCR amplified the ligated cDNA using nested alpha and beta constant-region primers plus SP2. TCRdb fed the UMI-ligation and nested PCR reads into MiXCR, producing one record per CDR3 protein. The sample shows roughly 83,000 distinct CDR3 sequences, 10% to 12% of them seen only once. Their cognate antigens are unknown. The specimen sequenced was naive CD4+ T cells from blood. Receptors originate from a human donor in good health.

This clonotype was counted ten times or more. The gene calls are TRBV29-1 and TRBJ1-2; D gene unclear. Per germline, CDR1 SQVTM and CDR2 ANQGSEA. Trimming stripped 4 bases from V and 2 bases from J, with 17 bases between. CDR3 length: 15 amino acids. CDR3 sequence: CSVVDQSLTNYGYTF. The CDR3 DNA is TGCAGCGTTGTGGACCAGAGTCTCACAAACTATGGCTACACCTTC.

The chain carries TRBV12-3 or TRBV12-4 and TRBJ2-5; possibly TRBD2 for D (6 bases). The CDR3 consists of 18 residues. The V and J ends lost 1 base and 1 base respectively, with 19 bases between them. The CDR3 nucleotides read TGTGCCAGCAGTTTAGGTCGGGGACTGGGGCGGTCCCAAGAGACCCAGTACTTC. The encoded protein is CASSLGRGLGRSQETQYF.

In this sample, this clonotype turned up a few times. This sequence joins TRBV12-3 or TRBV12-4 and TRBJ2-2; tentatively, D is TRBD1 (6 bases). V lost 6 bases and J 0 bases, leaving 14 bases between the germline ends. CDR3 length equals 16 residues. The chain's CDR3 is CASRTRGTTNTGELFF. In nucleotides, the CDR3 is TGTGCCAGCAGGACGAGAGGGACAACGAACACCGGGGAGCTGTTTTTT.

This clonotype was picked up many times. This chain uses TRBV2 with TRBJ2-1, with D uncertain. The V gene's germline CDR1 is SNHLY and CDR2 FYNNEI. V was trimmed by 5 bases and J by 1 base, leaving 15 bases between them. The CDR3 runs to 16 residues. The CDR3 nucleotides read TGTGCCAGCAGTTTTCGACCCCGGCTTTCCTACAATGAGCAGTTCTTC. This translates into CASSFRPRLSYNEQFF.

This clonotype was seen a handful of times. This chain uses TRBV6-6 with TRBJ1-4, with TRBD1 as a possible D gene (5 bases). V lost 5 bases to trimming and J lost 3 bases, with 22 bases between them. Germline CDR1 MNHNY, CDR2 SVGAGI (reference sequence). CDR3 size: 18 residues. Written as DNA, the CDR3 is TGTGCCAGCAGTCGGGAGTTATTTAGGCCAGGGTCTAATGAAAAACTGTTTTTT. This translates into CASSRELFRPGSNEKLFF.

This clonotype came up many times. The chain has TRBV12-3 or TRBV12-4 and TRBJ1-5; D unresolved. Deletions cut 0 bases from V and 3 bases from J, with 9 bases between. This CDR3 region has 15 residues. The CDR3 protein is CASSLAGQLNQPQHF. The CDR3 region has the DNA TGTGCCAGCAGTTTAGCGGGTCAGCTCAATCAGCCCCAGCATTTT.

The chain employs TRBV18 and TRBJ2-5, with unresolved D. This CDR3 has 14 residues. The germline V gene encodes CDR1 KGHSH and CDR2 LQKENI. V lost 3 bases, J lost 4 bases, and 12 bases lay in between. The CDR3 sequence: CASSPTRNGETQYF. CDR3 bases: TGTGCCAGCTCACCCACAAGGAATGGAGAGACCCAGTACTTC.

In this sample, this clonotype turned up a few times. The chain links TRBV6-2 or TRBV6-3 to TRBJ1-5, with 7 bases fitting TRBD1. The CDR3 covers 13 residues. Germline-derived CDR1 and CDR2 are MNHEY and SVGEGT. Trimming at V came to 8 bases and at J to 2 bases, leaving 3 bases not matched to a gene. The CDR3 reads CASLDRGNQPQHF. The CDR3 DNA is TGTGCCAGCCTCGACAGGGGCAATCAGCCCCAGCATTTT.

This clonotype was found many times. The V call is TRBV5-6, the J call TRBJ2-3; no clear D. V shed 1 base and J shed 2 bases, with 23 bases lying between them. CDR1 and CDR2 (germline): SGHDT, YYEEEE. The CDR3 has 19 residues. This CDR3 reads CASSLSFGIQPKTTDTQYF. The CDR3 DNA follows: TGTGCCAGCAGCTTGTCTTTTGGTATACAGCCGAAGACCACAGATACGCAGTATTTT. Complete variable domain (other parts from reference TRBV5-6 and TRBJ2-3): DAGVTQSPTHLIKTRGQQVTLRCSPKSGHDTVSWYQQALGQGPQFIFQYYEEEERQRGNFPDRFSGHQFPNYSSELNVNALLLGDSALYLCASSLSFGIQPKTTDTQYFGPGTRLTVL.

The V call is TRBV7-9, the J call TRBJ1-5, with 8 bases identical to TRBD1. The CDR3 runs to 13 residues. The V and J ends lost 10 bases and 7 bases, in that order; junction bases with no gene match: 9. In germline, CDR1 is SEHNR, CDR2 FQNEAQ (reference sequence). CDR3 coding DNA: TGTGCCACCGCGGACAGGGCTGGACAGCCCCAGCATTTT. It specifies CATADRAGQPQHF.

This clonotype was seen ten or more times. The rearrangement uses TRBV29-1 and TRBJ1-1, with D possibly TRBD1 on 5 matching bases. This CDR3 comprises 12 residues. In germline, CDR1 is SQVTM, CDR2 ANQGSEA. V gave up 5 bases and J gave up 1 base, with 8 bases separating them. The CDR3 loop reads CSVRDGNTEAFF. CDR3 bases: TGCAGCGTTAGGGACGGGAACACTGAAGCTTTCTTT.

The chain employs TRBV9 and TRBJ2-3; D not certain. The CDR3 is made up of 14 amino acids. The germline CDR1 and CDR2 sequences are SGDLS and YYNGEE. Trimming took 4 bases from V and 7 from J, leaving 16 bases between them. The DNA of the CDR3 is TGTGCCAGCAGCCCGGGCGGTCGTTATAATACGCAGTATTTT. Translated, it gives CASSPGGRYNTQYF.

This clonotype was seen more than once but under ten times. J is TRBJ2-5 and V is TRBV20-1, with 12 positions matching TRBD2. CDR1 is DFQATT, CDR2 SNEGSKA, per germline (reference sequence). This CDR3 has 18 amino acids. The V and J ends lost 0 bases and 2 bases, in that order; junction bases with no gene match: 10. CDR3 coding DNA: TGCAGTGCTAGAGACCCCCAGCTAGCGGGAGGGTTTCAAGAGACCCAGTACTTC. It encodes CSARDPQLAGGFQETQYF.

This clonotype was observed a handful of times. The chain uses TRBV20-1 and TRBJ2-3; 7 bases are a match to TRBD2. This CDR3 is 14 amino acids long. CDR1 is DFQATT and CDR2 is SNEGSKA in the germline V gene (reference sequence). Losses at the gene ends were 7 bases for V and 2 bases for J; bases not matched to a gene: 9. CDR3 bases: TGCAGTGGTCTACCGGGGGGTCTCACAGATACGCAGTATTTT. Its translation is CSGLPGGLTDTQYF.

The sample holds a few counts of this clonotype. The V call is TRBV12-3 or TRBV12-4, the J call TRBJ1-6; 10 nucleotides match TRBD1. The CDR3 runs to 14 residues. J was trimmed by 5 bases and V by 8 bases; bases with no gene match: 3. The CDR3 nucleotides are TGTGCCAGCCGGACAGGGGGAGATAATTCACCCCTCCACTTT. Its translation is CASRTGGDNSPLHF.

At least ten counts were recorded for this clonotype. The chain couples TRBV6-2 or TRBV6-3 to TRBJ2-7; TRBD2 aligns across 8 bases. The CDR3 is made up of 15 amino acids. The V and J ends lost 7 bases and 5 bases, in that order; junction bases with no gene match: 13. CDR1 is MNHEY and CDR2 is SVGEGT in the germline V gene. CDR3 in DNA: TGTGCCAGCACCAGGTGGAGTAGCGGGACCCACGAGCAGTACTTC. Its protein is CASTRWSSGTHEQYF.

The V call is TRBV18, the J call TRBJ1-1; D not resolved. Per germline, CDR1 KGHSH and CDR2 LQKENI. This CDR3 region has 13 residues. V dropped 3 bases and J dropped 2 bases, with 7 bases sitting between them. The CDR3 loop reads CASSPSSNTEAFF. For the CDR3, the DNA is TGTGCCAGCTCACCGTCATCAAACACTGAAGCTTTCTTT. Full variable domain (missing parts from reference TRBV18 and TRBJ1-1): NAGVMQNPRHLVRRRGQEARLRCSPMKGHSHVYWYRQLPEEGLKFMVYLQKENIIDESGMPKERFSAEFPKEGPSILRIQQVVRGDSAAYFCASSPSSNTEAFFGQGTRLTVV.

This clonotype was seen many times. The chain employs TRBV12-3 or TRBV12-4 and TRBJ2-5, with 7 bases identical to TRBD2. Trimming cost V 6 bases and J 3 bases; bases outside gene matches: 7. This CDR3 region has 14 residues. The CDR3 DNA reads TGTGCCAGCAGGGCCGGGCTAGCGGAAGAGACCCAGTACTTC. The encoded protein is CASRAGLAEETQYF.

This clonotype was observed once. The V call is TRBV7-9, the J call TRBJ1-2; D is undetermined. CDR1 is SEHNR, CDR2 FQNEAQ, per germline (reference sequence). V was shortened by 2 bases and J by 4 bases, with 11 bases between the two germline ends. This CDR3 has 14 amino acids. The CDR3 protein is CASSLNPDAYGYTF. CDR3 DNA sequence: TGTGCCAGCAGCTTAAACCCGGACGCCTATGGCTACACCTTC.

This clonotype was counted at least ten times. The chain has TRBV29-1 and TRBJ1-2; no firm D call. From germline, CDR1 is SQVTM and CDR2 ANQGSEA. The CDR3 consists of 13 residues. The V gene lost 2 bases and the J gene lost 6 bases, with 13 bases spanning the gap. CDR3 nucleotide sequence: TGCAGCGTTGAAAGTTTTGCAGCGGATGGCTACACCTTC. It yields the protein CSVESFAADGYTF.

The genes are TRBV28 and TRBJ1-1; D gene uncertain. The CDR3 is 13 residues long. Germline V gives CDR1 MDHEN, CDR2 SYDVKM. The ends were cut back, 6 bases at V and 0 bases at J, with 8 bases in the middle. CDR3: CASRSYLNTEAFF. CDR3 nucleotides: TGTGCCAGCAGGTCTTATCTGAACACTGAAGCTTTCTTT.

This chain joins TRBV6-6 and TRBJ2-2, with TRBD1 as a possible D gene (6 bases). Germline V CDR1 and CDR2: MNHNY, SVGAGI (reference sequence). Trimming shortened V by 6 bases and J by 8 bases, and 22 bases separated the two germline ends. The CDR3 length is 16 residues. The CDR3 protein is CASRRGGADTGGELFF. CDR3 in DNA: TGTGCCAGCAGGAGAGGGGGAGCCGATACAGGGGGGGAGCTGTTTTTT.

This clonotype was counted a few times. The CDR3 DNA reads as TGTGCCAGCAGCTTAGAATACACCGGGGAGCTGTTTTTT. As protein: CASSLEYTGELFF. The chain employs TRBV7-9 and TRBJ2-2; unclear D gene. The CDR3 has 13 residues. Germline V lookup: CDR1 SEHNR, CDR2 FQNEAQ (reference sequence). Trimming shortened V by 1 base and J by 3 bases, and 3 bases separated the two germline ends.

This clonotype was detected many times. The genes are TRBV6-2 or TRBV6-3 and TRBJ2-1; D is unresolved. The CDR3 contains 13 residues. V was shortened by 3 bases and J by 1 base, with 4 bases between the two germline ends. Germline V CDR1 and CDR2: MNHEY, SVGEGT. For the CDR3, the DNA is TGTGCCAGCAGTTATCTGTCCTACAATGAGCAGTTCTTC. This gives the protein CASSYLSYNEQFF.

This clonotype has at least ten counts. The chain uses TRBV9 and TRBJ1-1; D uncertain. Germline CDR1 SGDLS, CDR2 YYNGEE. V lost 0 bases and J lost 1, with 7 bases in between. CDR3 length: 14 amino acids. CDR3 amino acids: CASSVVPGNTEAFF. The CDR3 nucleotides are TGTGCCAGCAGCGTAGTCCCGGGGAACACTGAAGCTTTCTTT.

This clonotype has ten or more counts. This chain connects TRBV20-1 to TRBJ2-1; 7 nucleotides match TRBD2. This CDR3 contains 14 residues. V dropped 3 bases and J dropped 2; count of bases not matched to a gene: 4. Germline assignment: CDR1 DFQATT and CDR2 SNEGSKA (reference sequence). CDR3 in amino acids: CSASSGTTYNEQFF. The CDR3 coding sequence is TGCAGTGCTAGCTCCGGGACTACCTACAATGAGCAGTTCTTC.

In its sample, this clonotype was seen many times. The rearrangement links TRBV7-9 to TRBJ2-3; D possibly matches TRBD1 or TRBD2 (5 bases each). Trimming cost V 2 bases and J 3 bases, with 18 bases left between them. This CDR3 has 17 residues. In germline, CDR1 is SEHNR, CDR2 FQNEAQ (reference sequence). CDR3 sequence: CASSLRGLVGKTDTQYF. The CDR3, as DNA: TGTGCCAGCAGCTTACGGGGCCTTGTGGGTAAAACAGATACGCAGTATTTT.

The genes are TRBV7-9 and TRBJ2-1; TRBD2 agrees at 8 bases. Germline V CDR1 and CDR2: SEHNR, FQNEAQ (reference sequence). V dropped 5 bases and J dropped 0; count of bases not matched to a gene: 18. The CDR3 is 20 amino acids. The CDR3 DNA reads TGTGCCAGCAGCCGCCATCGTGCGAGCGGGAGTGTTCTCTCCTACAATGAGCAGTTCTTC. Translation gives CASSRHRASGSVLSYNEQFF.

The gene calls are TRBV3-1 and TRBJ1-5; 7 bases line up with TRBD1. CDR3 length equals 15 residues. CDR1 and CDR2 (germline): LGHDT, YNNKEL (reference sequence). With 4 bases clipped from V and 7 bases from J, the junction kept 10 bases outside the gene matches. The CDR3 DNA reads TGTGCCAGCAGCCCCAGGGGGAGGGGAGGGCAGCCCCAGCATTTT. It encodes CASSPRGRGGQPQHF.

This clonotype was observed a few times. The chain combines TRBV6-6 with TRBJ1-2; possible D gene TRBD1, 6 bases. Germline CDR1 and CDR2: MNHNY and SVGAGI (reference sequence). The CDR3 runs 13 residues. V lost 0 bases to trimming and J lost 4 bases, with 6 bases between them. The CDR3 protein is CASSYSGAYGYTF. CDR3 nucleotide sequence: TGTGCCAGCAGTTACTCGGGGGCCTATGGCTACACCTTC.

This clonotype was counted ten times or more. The genes are TRBV27 and TRBJ2-1; 8 positions match TRBD2. In germline, CDR1 is MNHEY, CDR2 SMNVEV (reference sequence). The CDR3 contains 15 residues. V lost 6 bases to trimming and J lost 2 bases; unmatched junction nucleotides: 6. The CDR3, as DNA: TGTGCCAGCAGCCGGGGGGGGACTCCCTACAATGAGCAGTTCTTC. Translating gives CASSRGGTPYNEQFF.

This clonotype was found a few times. This chain connects TRBV6-2 or TRBV6-3 to TRBJ1-2; D is unclear. Per the germline V gene, CDR1 is MNHEY and CDR2 is SVGEGT. CDR3 size: 12 residues. V lost 2 bases and J lost 5, with 6 bases in between. The CDR3 nucleotides are TGTGCCAGCAGTTACCCCCAGTATGGCTACACCTTC. This codes for CASSYPQYGYTF.